The clone carrying this T cell receptor beta chain showed up just once. As yet, its antigen is unknown. The entry originates in a study of a mutant IDH1 vaccine in newly diagnosed glioma. Points from the study as a whole: Top peripheral T cell clonotype shifts appeared unrelated to pseudoprogression.

Stated time point: baseline, week 1 (first vaccination visit). Treatment defined: pre-vaccination baseline after standard-of-care therapy. The CDR3 runs 13 residues. CDR1 and CDR2 from the germline V gene are MDHEN and SYDVKM. V gave up 7 bases and J gave up 8 bases, with 14 bases separating them. Sequencing was performed with immunoSEQ multiplex PCR; in TCRdb, only in-frame clones are kept and a portion is missing. The profile shows 85,000 to 100,000 clones, around 90% of them singletons. The sample consisted of PBMCs, taken from a glioma patient treated with radiotherapy, temozolomide or both. V gene TRBV28 combines with J gene TRBJ1-4; D remains unclear. The TCR originated in a woman aged 45-60 years with glioma. The CDR3 bases are TGTGCCAGCACCACAGAGTTGCAGGAAAAACTGTTTTTT. Its protein product is CASTTELQEKLFF.